This T cell receptor beta chain was sequenced in a study of beta chain features in type 1 diabetes. Study details: Age, gender and cell yields were alike across patients and healthy donors. Under 110,000,000 sorted cells were examined across all samples.

Reverse transcription of all isolated RNA meant that expressed TCRB transcripts were sequenced. Profiled with immunoSEQ multiplex PCR; TCRdb holds only in-frame clones, not every one. The sample includes 400,000 to 600,000 clones, around 28% of them seen just once. V gave up 3 bases and J gave up 0 bases; unmatched junction bases: 0. The germline gives CDR1 KGHSH, CDR2 LQKENI. This CDR3 is built from 17 residues. What was sequenced was naive CD4+ T cells from blood. The rearrangement joins TRBV18 to TRBJ2-2; 14 bases match TRBD2. The origin of this receptor is a man aged 18 to 35 in good health. The CDR3 DNA follows: TGTGCCAGCTCACCGGGACTAGCGGGAGCGAACACCGGGGAGCTGTTTTTT. The encoded protein is CASSPGLAGANTGELFF.